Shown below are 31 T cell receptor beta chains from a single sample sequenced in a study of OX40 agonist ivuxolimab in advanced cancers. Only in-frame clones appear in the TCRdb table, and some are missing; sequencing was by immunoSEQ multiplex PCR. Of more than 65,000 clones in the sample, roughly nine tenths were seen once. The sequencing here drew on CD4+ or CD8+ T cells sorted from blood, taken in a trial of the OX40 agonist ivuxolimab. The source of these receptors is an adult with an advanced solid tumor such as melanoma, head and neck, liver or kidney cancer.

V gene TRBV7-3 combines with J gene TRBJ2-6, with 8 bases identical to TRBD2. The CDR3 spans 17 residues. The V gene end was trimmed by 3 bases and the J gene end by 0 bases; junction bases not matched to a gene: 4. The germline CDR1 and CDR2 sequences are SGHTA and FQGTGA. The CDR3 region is CASSFPGGPSGANVLTF. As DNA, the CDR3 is TGTGCCAGCAGCTTCCCGGGGGGGCCCTCTGGGGCCAACGTCCTGACTTTC.

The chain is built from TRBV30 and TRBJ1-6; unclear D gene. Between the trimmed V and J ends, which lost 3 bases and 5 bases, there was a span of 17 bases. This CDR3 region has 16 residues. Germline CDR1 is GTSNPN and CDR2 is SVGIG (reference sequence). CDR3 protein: CAWRPPDGQNNSPLHF. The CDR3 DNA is TGTGCCTGGAGGCCCCCGGACGGTCAGAATAATTCACCCCTCCACTTT.

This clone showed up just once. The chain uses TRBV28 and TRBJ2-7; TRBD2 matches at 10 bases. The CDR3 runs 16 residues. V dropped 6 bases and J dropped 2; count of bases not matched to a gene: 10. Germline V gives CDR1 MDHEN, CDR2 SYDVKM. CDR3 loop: CASSPHSGTSAYEQYF. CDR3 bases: TGTGCCAGCAGCCCACACTCGGGGACTAGCGCCTACGAGCAGTACTTC.

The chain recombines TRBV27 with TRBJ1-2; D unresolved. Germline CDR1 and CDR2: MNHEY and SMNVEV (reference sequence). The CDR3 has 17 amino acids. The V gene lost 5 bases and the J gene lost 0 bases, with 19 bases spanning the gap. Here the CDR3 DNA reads TGTGCCAGCAGTCCCCGAACCGATAAACTAGCTAACTATGGCTACACCTTC. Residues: CASSPRTDKLANYGYTF.

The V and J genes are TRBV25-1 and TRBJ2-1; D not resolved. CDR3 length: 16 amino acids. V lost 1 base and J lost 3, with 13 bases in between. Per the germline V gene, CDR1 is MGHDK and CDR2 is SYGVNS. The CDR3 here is CASSESLSSFYNEQFF. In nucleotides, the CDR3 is TGTGCCAGCAGTGAATCCCTCAGTAGCTTCTACAATGAGCAGTTCTTC.

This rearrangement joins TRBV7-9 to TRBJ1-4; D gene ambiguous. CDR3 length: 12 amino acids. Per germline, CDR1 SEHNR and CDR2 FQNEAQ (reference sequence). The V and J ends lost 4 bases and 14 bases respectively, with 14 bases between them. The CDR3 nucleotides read TGTGCCAGCAGCTCTGAATCGTCCAGGCTGTTTTTT. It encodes CASSSESSRLFF.

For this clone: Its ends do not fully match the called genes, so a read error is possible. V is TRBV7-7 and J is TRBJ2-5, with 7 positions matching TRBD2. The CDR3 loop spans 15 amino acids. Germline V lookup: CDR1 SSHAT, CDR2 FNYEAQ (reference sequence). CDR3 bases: TGTGCTAGCAGCTTAGGGCGGGAGCGGGCGGAGACCCAGTACTTC. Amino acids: CASSLGRERAETQYF.

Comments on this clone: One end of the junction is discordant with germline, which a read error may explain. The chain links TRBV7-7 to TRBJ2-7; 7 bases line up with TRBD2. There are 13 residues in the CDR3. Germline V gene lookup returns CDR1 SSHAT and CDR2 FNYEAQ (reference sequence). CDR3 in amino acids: CASSLGREGEQYF. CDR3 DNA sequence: TGTGCTAGCAGCTTAGGCAGGGAGGGCGAGCAGTACTTC.

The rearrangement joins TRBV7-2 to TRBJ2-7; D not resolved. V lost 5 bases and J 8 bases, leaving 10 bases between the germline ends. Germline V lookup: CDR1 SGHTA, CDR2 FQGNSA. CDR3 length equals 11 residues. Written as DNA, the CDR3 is TGTGCCAGCAGCGGGCAGTACCAGCAGTACTTC. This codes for CASSGQYQQYF.

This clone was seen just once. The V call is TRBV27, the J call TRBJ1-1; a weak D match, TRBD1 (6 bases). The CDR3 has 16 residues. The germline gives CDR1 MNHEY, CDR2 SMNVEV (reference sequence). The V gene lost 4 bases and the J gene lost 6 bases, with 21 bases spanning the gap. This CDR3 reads CASSSTPSTGKAEAFF. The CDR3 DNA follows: TGTGCCAGCAGTTCCACCCCCTCGACAGGAAAAGCTGAAGCTTTCTTT.

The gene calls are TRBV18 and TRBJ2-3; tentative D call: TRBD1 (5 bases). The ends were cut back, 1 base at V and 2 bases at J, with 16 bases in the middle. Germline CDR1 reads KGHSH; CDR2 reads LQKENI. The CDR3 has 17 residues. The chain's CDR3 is CASSPLQARQPTDTQYF. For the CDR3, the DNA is TGTGCCAGCTCACCACTCCAGGCGAGACAGCCCACAGATACGCAGTATTTT.

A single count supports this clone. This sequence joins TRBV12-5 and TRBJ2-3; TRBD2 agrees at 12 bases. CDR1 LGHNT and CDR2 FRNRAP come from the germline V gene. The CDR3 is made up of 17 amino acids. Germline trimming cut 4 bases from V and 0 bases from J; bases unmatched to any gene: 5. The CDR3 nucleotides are TGTGCTAGTGGTTCGGGGACTAGCGGGCCTAGCACAGATACGCAGTATTTT. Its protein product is CASGSGTSGPSTDTQYF. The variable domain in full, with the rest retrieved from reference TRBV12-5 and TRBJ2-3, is DARVTQTPRHKVTEMGQEVTMRCQPILGHNTVFWYRQTMMQGLELLAYFRNRAPLDDSGMPKDRFSAEMPDATLATLKIQPSEPRDSAVYFCASGSGTSGPSTDTQYFGPGTRLTVL.

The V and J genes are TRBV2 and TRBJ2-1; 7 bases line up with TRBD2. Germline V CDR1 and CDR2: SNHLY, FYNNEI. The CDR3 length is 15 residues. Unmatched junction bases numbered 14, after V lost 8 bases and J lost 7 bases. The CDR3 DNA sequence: TGTGCCAGCTTCCGAGACGTGGGAGGGGATAATGAGCAGTTCTTC. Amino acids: CASFRDVGGDNEQFF. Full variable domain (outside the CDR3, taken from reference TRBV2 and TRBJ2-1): EPEVTQTPSHQVTQMGQEVILRCVPISNHLYFYWYRQILGQKVEFLVSFYNNEISEKSEIFDDQFSVERPDGSNFTLKIRSTKLEDSAMYFCASFRDVGGDNEQFFGPGTRLTVL.

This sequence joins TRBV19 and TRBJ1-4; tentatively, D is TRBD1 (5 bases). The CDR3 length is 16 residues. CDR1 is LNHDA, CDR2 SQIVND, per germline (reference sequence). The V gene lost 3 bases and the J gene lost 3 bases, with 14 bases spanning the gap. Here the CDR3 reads CASSIPGEKSNEKLFF. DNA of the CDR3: TGTGCCAGTAGTATCCCGGGGGAGAAGTCTAATGAAAAACTGTTTTTT.

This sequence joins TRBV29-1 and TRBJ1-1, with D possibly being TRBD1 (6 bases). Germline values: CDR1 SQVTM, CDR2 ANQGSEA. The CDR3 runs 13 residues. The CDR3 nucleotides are TGCGCCGAAAAAAGGGGGGTCAACACTGAAGCTTTCTTT. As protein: CAEKRGVNTEAFF.

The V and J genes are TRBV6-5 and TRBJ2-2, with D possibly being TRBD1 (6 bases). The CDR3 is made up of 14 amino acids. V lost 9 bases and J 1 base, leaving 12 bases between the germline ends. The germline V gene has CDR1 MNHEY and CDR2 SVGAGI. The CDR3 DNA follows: TGTGCCAGTTTCCAGGGGAAGAACACCGGGGAGCTGTTTTTT. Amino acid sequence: CASFQGKNTGELFF.

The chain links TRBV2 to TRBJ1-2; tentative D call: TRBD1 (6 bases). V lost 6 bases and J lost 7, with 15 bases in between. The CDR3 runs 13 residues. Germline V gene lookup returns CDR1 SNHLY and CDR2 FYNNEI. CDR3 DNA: TGTGCCAGCAGCACAGGGAGTCAGTCTGGCTACACCTTC. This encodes CASSTGSQSGYTF. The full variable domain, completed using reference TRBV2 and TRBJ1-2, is EPEVTQTPSHQVTQMGQEVILRCVPISNHLYFYWYRQILGQKVEFLVSFYNNEISEKSEIFDDQFSVERPDGSNFTLKIRSTKLEDSAMYFCASSTGSQSGYTFGSGTRLTVV.

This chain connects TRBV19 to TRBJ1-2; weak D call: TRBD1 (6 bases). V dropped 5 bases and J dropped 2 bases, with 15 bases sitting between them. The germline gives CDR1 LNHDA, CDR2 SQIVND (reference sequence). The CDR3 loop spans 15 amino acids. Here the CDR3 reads CASSLTRGQNYGYTF. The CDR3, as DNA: TGTGCCAGTAGTTTGACCAGGGGACAAAACTATGGCTACACCTTC.

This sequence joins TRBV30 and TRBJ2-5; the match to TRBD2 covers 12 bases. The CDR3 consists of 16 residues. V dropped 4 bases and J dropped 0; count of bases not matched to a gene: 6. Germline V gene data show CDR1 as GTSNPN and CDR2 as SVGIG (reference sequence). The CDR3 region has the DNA TGTGCCTGGAAAGGACTAGCGGGACCCTACCAAGAGACCCAGTACTTC. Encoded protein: CAWKGLAGPYQETQYF.

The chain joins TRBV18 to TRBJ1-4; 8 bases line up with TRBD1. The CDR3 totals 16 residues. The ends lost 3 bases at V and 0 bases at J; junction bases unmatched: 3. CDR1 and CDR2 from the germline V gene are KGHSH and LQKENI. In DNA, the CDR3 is TGTGCCAGCTCACCCGACAGGGGTGCAACTAATGAAAAACTGTTTTTT. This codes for CASSPDRGATNEKLFF.

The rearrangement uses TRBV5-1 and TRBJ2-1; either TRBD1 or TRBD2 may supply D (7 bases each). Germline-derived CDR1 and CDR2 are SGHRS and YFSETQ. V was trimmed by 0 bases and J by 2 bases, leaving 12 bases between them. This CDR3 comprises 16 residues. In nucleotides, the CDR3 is TGCGCCAGCAGCTTGGCGCAGGGGGGGGCCTACAATGAGCAGTTCTTC. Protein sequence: CASSLAQGGAYNEQFF.

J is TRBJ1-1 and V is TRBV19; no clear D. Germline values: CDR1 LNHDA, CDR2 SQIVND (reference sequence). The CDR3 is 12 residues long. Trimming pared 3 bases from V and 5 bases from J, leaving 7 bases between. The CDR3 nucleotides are TGTGCCAGTAGTATTCGGTCAACTGAAGCTTTCTTT. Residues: CASSIRSTEAFF.

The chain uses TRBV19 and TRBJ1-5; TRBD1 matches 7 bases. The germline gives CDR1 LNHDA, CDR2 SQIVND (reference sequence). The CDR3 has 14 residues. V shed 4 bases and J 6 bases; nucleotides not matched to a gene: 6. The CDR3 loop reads CASSTQGPGQPQHF. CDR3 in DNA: TGTGCCAGTAGTACACAGGGGCCAGGTCAGCCCCAGCATTTT.

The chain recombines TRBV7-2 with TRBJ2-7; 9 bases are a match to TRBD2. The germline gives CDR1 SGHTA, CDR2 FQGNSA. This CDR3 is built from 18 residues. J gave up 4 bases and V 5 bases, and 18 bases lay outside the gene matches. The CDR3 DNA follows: TGTGCCAGCAGCACCCCAGGGGGTAGCGGGAGCGGTAGGTACGAGCAGTACTTC. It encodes CASSTPGGSGSGRYEQYF. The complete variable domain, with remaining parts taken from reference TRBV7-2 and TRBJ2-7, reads GAGVSQSPSNKVTEKGKDVELRCDPISGHTALYWYRQSLGQGLEFLIYFQGNSAPDKSGLPSDRFSAERTGGSVSTLTIQRTQQEDSAVYLCASSTPGGSGSGRYEQYFGPGTRLTVT.

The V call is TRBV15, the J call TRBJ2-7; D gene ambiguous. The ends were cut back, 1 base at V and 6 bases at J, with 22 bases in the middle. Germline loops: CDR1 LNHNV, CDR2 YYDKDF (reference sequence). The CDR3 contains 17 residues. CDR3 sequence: CATSRVRAATSKVEQYF. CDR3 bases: TGTGCCACCAGCAGAGTCCGGGCAGCAACCAGCAAGGTCGAGCAGTACTTC.

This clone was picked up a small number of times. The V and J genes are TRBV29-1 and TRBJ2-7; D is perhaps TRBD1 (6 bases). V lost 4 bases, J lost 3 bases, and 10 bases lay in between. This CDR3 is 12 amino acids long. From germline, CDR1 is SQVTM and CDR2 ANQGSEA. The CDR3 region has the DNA TGCAGCGTTGTGACAGGTGGCTACGAGCAGTACTTC. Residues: CSVVTGGYEQYF.

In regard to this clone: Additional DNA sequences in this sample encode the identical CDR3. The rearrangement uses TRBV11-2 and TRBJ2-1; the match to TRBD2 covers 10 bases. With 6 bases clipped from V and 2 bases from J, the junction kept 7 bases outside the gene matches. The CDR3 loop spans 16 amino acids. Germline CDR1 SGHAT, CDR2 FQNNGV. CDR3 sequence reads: CASRRTSGRTYNEQFF. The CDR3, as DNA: TGTGCCAGCAGACGGACTAGCGGCAGAACCTACAATGAGCAGTTCTTC.

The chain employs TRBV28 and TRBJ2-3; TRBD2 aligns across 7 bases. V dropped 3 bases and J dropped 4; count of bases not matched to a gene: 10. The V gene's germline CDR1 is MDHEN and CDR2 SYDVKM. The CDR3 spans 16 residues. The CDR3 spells CASSFRRAGTPDTQYF. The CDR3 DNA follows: TGTGCCAGCAGTTTTCGTCGAGCGGGAACGCCAGATACGCAGTATTTT.

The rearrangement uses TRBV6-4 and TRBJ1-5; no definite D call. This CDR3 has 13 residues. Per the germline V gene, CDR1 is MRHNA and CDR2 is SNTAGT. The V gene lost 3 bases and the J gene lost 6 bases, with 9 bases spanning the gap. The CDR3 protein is CASSEQVGQPQHF. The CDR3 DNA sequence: TGTGCCAGCAGTGAGCAGGTTGGTCAGCCCCAGCATTTT.

CDR3 nucleotides: TGTGCCAGCAGGGGGACTAGCGGGCGCGAGCAGTACTTC. Protein product: CASRGTSGREQYF. The chain combines TRBV6-1 with TRBJ2-7, with 12 bases that match TRBD2. Trimming took 6 bases from V and 6 from J; bases not matched to a gene: 3. Germline V CDR1 and CDR2: MNHNS, SASEGT. The CDR3 spans 13 residues.

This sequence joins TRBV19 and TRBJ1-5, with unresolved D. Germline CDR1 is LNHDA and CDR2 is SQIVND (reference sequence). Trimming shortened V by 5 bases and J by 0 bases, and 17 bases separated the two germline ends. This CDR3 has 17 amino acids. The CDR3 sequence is CASSLWADVYSNQPQHF. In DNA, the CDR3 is TGTGCCAGTAGTCTCTGGGCAGACGTCTATAGCAATCAGCCCCAGCATTTT.